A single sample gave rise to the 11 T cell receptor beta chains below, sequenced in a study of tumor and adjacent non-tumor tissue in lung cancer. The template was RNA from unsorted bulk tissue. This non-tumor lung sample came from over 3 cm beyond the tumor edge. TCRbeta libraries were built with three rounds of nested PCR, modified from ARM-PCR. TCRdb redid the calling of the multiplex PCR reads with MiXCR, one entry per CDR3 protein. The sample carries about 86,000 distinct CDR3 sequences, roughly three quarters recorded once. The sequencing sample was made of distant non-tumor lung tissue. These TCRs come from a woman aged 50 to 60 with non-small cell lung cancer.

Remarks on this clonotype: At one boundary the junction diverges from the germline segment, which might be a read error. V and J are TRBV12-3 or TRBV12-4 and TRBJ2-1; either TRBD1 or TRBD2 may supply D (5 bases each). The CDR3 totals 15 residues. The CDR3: CASISPGRGSNGQLF. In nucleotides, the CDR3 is TGTGCCAGCATATCCCCGGGACGGGGATCTAATGGGCAGCTCTTC.

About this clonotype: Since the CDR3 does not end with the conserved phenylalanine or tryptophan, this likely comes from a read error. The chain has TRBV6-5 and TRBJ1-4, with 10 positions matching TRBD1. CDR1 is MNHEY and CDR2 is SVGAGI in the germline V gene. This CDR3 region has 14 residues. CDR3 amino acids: CVNRPGDRGKKLFV. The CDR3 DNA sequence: TGTGTCAACAGACCCGGGGACAGGGGAAAAAAACTGTTTGTT.

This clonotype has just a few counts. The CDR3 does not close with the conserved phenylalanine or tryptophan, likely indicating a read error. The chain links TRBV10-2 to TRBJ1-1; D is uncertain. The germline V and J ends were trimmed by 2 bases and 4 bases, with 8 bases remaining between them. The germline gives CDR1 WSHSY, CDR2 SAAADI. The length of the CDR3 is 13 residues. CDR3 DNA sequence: TGCGCCAGCAGTGAGGGAATCAGCACTGAAGCTTTCCTT. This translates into CASSEGISTEAFL.

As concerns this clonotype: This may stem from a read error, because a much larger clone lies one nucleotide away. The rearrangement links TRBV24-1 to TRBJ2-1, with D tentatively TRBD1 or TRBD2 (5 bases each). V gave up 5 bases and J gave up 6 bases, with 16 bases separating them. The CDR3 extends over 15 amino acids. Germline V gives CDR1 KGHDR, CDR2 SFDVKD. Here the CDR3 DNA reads TGTGCCACCAGTGGCCATAGTTTGGGGGTCAATGAGCAGTTCTTC. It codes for CATSGHSLGVNEQFF.

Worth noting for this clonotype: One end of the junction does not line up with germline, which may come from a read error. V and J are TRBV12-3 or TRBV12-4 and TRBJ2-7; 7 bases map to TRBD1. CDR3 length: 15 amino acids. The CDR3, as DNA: TGTGCCAGCAGTGTAGGGACAGCTGGGTTATACGAGCAGTATTTC. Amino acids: CASSVGTAGLYEQYF.

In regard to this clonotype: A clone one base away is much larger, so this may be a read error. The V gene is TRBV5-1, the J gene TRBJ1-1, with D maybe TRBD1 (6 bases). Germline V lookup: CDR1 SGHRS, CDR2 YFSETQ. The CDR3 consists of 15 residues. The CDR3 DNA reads TGCGCCTGCCTACCGGGCTTCATAGGGGACACTGAAACTTTCTTT. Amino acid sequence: CACLPGFIGDTETFF.

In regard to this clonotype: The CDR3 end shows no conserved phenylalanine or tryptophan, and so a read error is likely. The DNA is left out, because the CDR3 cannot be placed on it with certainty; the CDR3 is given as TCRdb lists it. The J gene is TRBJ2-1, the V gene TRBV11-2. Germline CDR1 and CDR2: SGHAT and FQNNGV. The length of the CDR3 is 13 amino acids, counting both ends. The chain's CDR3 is CASSLEAANEQSL.

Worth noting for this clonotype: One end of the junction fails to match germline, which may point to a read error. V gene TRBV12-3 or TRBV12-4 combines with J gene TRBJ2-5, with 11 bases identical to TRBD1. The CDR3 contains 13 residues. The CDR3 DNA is TGTGTCAGCAGTTTAGGGACAGGGGGGACCCACTACTTC. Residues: CVSSLGTGGTHYF.

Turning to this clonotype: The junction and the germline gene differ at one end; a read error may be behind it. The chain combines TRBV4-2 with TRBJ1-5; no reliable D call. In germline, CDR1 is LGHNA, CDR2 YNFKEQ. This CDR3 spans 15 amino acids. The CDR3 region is CASSQDPTSTQPRHF. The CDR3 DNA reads TGTGCCAGCAGCCAAGACCCCACTAGCACTCAGCCCCGGCATTTT.

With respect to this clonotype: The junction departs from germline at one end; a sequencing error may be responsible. This CDR3 is CASSLEVASNEQPF. CDR3 nucleotide sequence: TGTGCTAGCAGCTTAGAGGTGGCCAGTAATGAGCAGCCCTTC. This rearrangement joins TRBV11-2 to TRBJ2-1, with D uncertain. The CDR3 length is 14 residues. Per germline, CDR1 SGHAT and CDR2 FQNNGV.

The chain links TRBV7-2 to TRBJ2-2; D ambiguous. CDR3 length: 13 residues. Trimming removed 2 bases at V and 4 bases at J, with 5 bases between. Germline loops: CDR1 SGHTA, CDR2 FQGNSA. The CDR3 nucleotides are TGTGCCAGCAGCTTAACCTGCACCGGGGAGCTGTTTTTT. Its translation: CASSLTCTGELFF.